This record covers a single T cell receptor (beta chain). The antigen this receptor binds is unknown. Base qualities are missing; no much larger clone stands one base away. Library creation used the immunoSEQ multiplex PCR assay. To provide template for TCR sequencing, every sample had RNA extracted and reverse transcribed into cDNA. First-strand cDNA was synthesized using SuperScript III with a 2:1 mix of oligo-dT and random hexamers. A synthetic immune receptor repertoire was used to measure amplification bias, and any remaining bias was corrected computationally. The study's own analysis went as follows. Raw reads were preprocessed for error removal, and CDR3 was defined according to IMGT conventions as running from the conserved cysteine to phenylalanine. To get clonality, Shannon entropy was normalized by log2 of the number of productive unique TCRs and the result was subtracted from 1. Scalp TCRbeta sequences were cross-referenced with sorted blood CD4 and CD8 repertoires so that the CD4 or CD8 identity of scalp clones could be inferred. TCRdb stores this immuneACCESS table with in-frame sequences only. Part of the clones is absent; in the studies checked, under half of the shortfall reflects unresolved V genes, and no reason is known for the rest. V, J and clone size derive from that table, while D and trimming were established from the DNA sequence. In all, the sample holds roughly 170,000 clones, and just under 60% of those were seen once. The top ten clones comprise approximately 14% of the sample.

This entry comes from a study of CD8+ T cells in alopecia areata (dated 2018 in TCRdb). Notes on the research overall: Treated patients were enrolled in an open-label pilot trial of oral tofacitinib at 5 to 10 mg twice daily for moderate-to-severe alopecia areata. immunoSEQ multiplex PCR using 35 Vbeta forward primers and 13 Jbeta reverse primers was used to amplify TCRbeta CDR3 regions. Clonality in the scalp was compared among normal scalp (n=4), patchy alopecia areata scalp (n=8), and alopecia totalis/universalis scalp (n=8). To study T cell clonal expansion in alopecia areata, the researchers applied high-throughput TCRbeta sequencing to both the C3H/HeJ mouse model and human patients. RNA came from the PAXgene miRNA kit for fixed scalp, the miRNeasy kit for PBMCs, and the RNeasy kit for mouse skin. Biopsies were taken from tofacitinib-treated patients at baseline and at 4 and 24 weeks of treatment, and a later scalp biopsy was taken in several of the tofacitinib-treated patients. Scalp tissue and sorted CD4+ and CD8+ peripheral blood T cells from patchy and totalis/universalis alopecia areata patients and from healthy controls were covered by human TCRbeta sequencing. Patients received tofacitinib for 6 to 18 months and were then followed off drug for 6 months to check for delayed response and recurrence.

The CDR3 measures 13 amino acids from cysteine to phenylalanine. CDR3 DNA only is kept here, 39 bases in frame from base 1. Germline trimming amounts to 6 bases on V and 10 bases on J, with 11 as the count of junction bases outside the gene matches. Taken from the germline V gene, the CDR1 and CDR2 loops are SNHLY and FYNNEI. Taken with the paper, the label for time point translates to: baseline before oral tofacitinib. Lesional scalp punch biopsies and peripheral blood were obtained from alopecia areata patients. PBMCs were separated by density centrifugation and stained for CD3, CD4 and CD8, after which CD4+ and CD8+ T cells were sorted on a FACSAria. General conclusions and limits of the study: Shared TCR sequences between patients were less evident than in mice, which may be partly attributable to HLA diversity in the patient population. Lesional scalp, especially in alopecia totalis/universalis, showed higher clonality and more expanded CD8+ clones than normal scalp, suggesting antigenic drive. Unlike mouse skin, which is dominated by gammadelta T cells, normal human skin has resident alphabeta T cells that are also sequenced, and this complicates analysis of the scalp TCR repertoire.

Here the chain combines TRBV2 and TRBJ2-7, with 8 bases in between that match TRBD2. The sample here was CD4+ T cells sorted from blood, taken at week 0. The TCR was taken from a human donor with alopecia areata. The CDR3 has the sequence CASRTGTRSEQYF. The base sequence is TGTGCCAGCAGGACCGGGACTAGATCGGAACAGTACTTC.